One sample yielded the 9 T cell receptor beta chains listed below, sequenced in a study of cytomegalovirus exposure and HLA in healthy donors. The primer mix had 60 Vbeta and 13 Jbeta primers. The method was immunoSEQ multiplex PCR; TCRdb's version includes in-frame clones alone and lacks a portion of them. Of some 160,000 clones in the sample, 77% are singletons; the top ten hold 1.5% to 2%. What was sequenced was PBMCs. These receptors all stem from a woman in her 30s in good health and CMV-seronegative.

This chain uses TRBV4-1 with TRBJ1-1; the D gene is possibly TRBD1 (6 bases). There are 15 residues in the CDR3. Germline-derived CDR1 and CDR2 are MGHRA and YSYEKL. Trimming cost V 0 bases and J 4 bases, with 12 bases left between them. This CDR3 reads CASSQEIGRGTEAFF. The CDR3 DNA reads TGCGCCAGCAGCCAAGAAATCGGCAGGGGCACTGAAGCTTTCTTT.

A single count supports this clone. V gene TRBV4-1 combines with J gene TRBJ2-2; TRBD2 agrees at 16 bases. The CDR3 covers 20 residues. The trim removed 2 bases at V and 5 bases at J, leaving 11 bases unmatched. Per germline, CDR1 MGHRA and CDR2 YSYEKL. The DNA for the CDR3 is TGCGCCAGCAGCCAACCGGGACTAGCGGGGGGGCGCGTCAGGACCGGGGAGCTGTTTTTT. Its translation: CASSQPGLAGGRVRTGELFF.

This sequence joins TRBV28 and TRBJ1-5, with D possibly being TRBD1 (5 bases). Germline CDR1 is MDHEN and CDR2 is SYDVKM. V was clipped by 8 bases and J by 7 bases, with 21 bases between them. This CDR3 contains 15 residues. Here the CDR3 DNA reads TGTGCCAGCCTTCGTGCGGGGGTTCGGGGACAGCCCCAGCATTTT. Its translation is CASLRAGVRGQPQHF. The full variable domain, in which reference TRBV28 and TRBJ1-5 provide the parts outside the CDR3, is DVKVTQSSRYLVKRTGEKVFLECVQDMDHENMFWYRQDPGLGLRLIYFSYDVKMKEKGDIPEGYSVSREKKERFSLILESASTNQTSMYLCASLRAGVRGQPQHFGDGTRLSIL.

The chain links TRBV19 to TRBJ2-1; TRBD2 aligns across 12 bases. Germline values: CDR1 LNHDA, CDR2 SQIVND (reference sequence). The ends lost 5 bases at V and 5 bases at J; junction bases unmatched: 7. The CDR3 is made up of 16 amino acids. The CDR3 protein is CASSPRLAGAHNEQFF. CDR3 nucleotides: TGTGCCAGTAGTCCACGACTAGCGGGGGCTCACAATGAGCAGTTCTTC.

The rearrangement links TRBV11-2 to TRBJ2-4; D might be TRBD1 (5 bases). This CDR3 comprises 14 residues. Germline loops: CDR1 SGHAT, CDR2 FQNNGV. V gave up 5 bases and J gave up 5 bases, with 13 bases separating them. In nucleotides, the CDR3 is TGTGCCAGCAGCAATCTTGGGGCGGAAAACATTCAGTACTTC. Its protein product is CASSNLGAENIQYF.

The V and J genes are TRBV4-2 and TRBJ1-2; no firm D call. Germline CDR1 LGHNA, CDR2 YNFKEQ. There are 14 residues in the CDR3. The V end lost 6 bases, the J end lost 6 bases, and 17 bases lay between the germline ends. CDR3 nucleotide sequence: TGTGCCAGCAGGTCATTGGGTCTTGGAGATGGCTACACCTTC. It yields the protein CASRSLGLGDGYTF.

This clone was picked up one time. The CDR3 bases are TGTGCCAGCAGTTCTAGCGGGAGGACCTACGAGCAGTACTTC. This sequence encodes CASSSSGRTYEQYF. This chain links TRBV27 with TRBJ2-7; TRBD2 agrees at 11 bases. With 4 bases clipped from V and 2 bases from J, the junction kept 1 base outside the gene matches. CDR3 length: 14 residues. From germline, CDR1 is MNHEY and CDR2 SMNVEV (reference sequence).

The chain combines TRBV6-5 with TRBJ1-6; TRBD1 is a possible D gene (5 bases). Germline CDR1 reads MNHEY; CDR2 reads SVGAGI. Deletions cut 7 bases from V and 7 bases from J, with 17 bases between. The CDR3 consists of 15 residues. The CDR3 loop reads CASTTGGNTNSPLHF. In DNA, the CDR3 is TGTGCCAGCACCACGGGGGGGAACACCAATTCACCCCTCCACTTT.

The chain uses TRBV10-3 and TRBJ1-6, with TRBD1 matching over 9 bases. The V gene's germline CDR1 is ENHRY and CDR2 SYGVKD. J gave up 7 bases and V 6 bases, and 7 bases lay outside the gene matches. This CDR3 is 15 amino acids long. The DNA for the CDR3 is TGTGCCATCAGCTCCCCGGGACAGGGAAATTCACCCCTCCACTTT. It is translated as CAISSPGQGNSPLHF.